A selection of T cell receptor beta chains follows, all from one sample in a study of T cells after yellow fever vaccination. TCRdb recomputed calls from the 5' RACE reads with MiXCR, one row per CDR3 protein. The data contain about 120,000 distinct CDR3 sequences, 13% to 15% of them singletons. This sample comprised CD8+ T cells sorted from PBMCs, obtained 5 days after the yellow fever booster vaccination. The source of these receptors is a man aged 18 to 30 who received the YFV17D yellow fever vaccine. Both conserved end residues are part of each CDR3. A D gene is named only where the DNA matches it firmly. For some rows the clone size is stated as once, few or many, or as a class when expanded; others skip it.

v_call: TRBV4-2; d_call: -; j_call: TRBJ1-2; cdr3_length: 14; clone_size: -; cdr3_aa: CASSPPGGDYGYTF; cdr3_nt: TGTGCCAGCAGCCCTCCCGGGGGTGACTATGGCTACACCTTC
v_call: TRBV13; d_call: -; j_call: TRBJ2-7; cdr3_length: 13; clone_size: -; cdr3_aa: CASSGRVSYEQYF; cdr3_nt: TGTGCCAGCAGCGGAAGAGTCTCCTACGAGCAGTACTTC
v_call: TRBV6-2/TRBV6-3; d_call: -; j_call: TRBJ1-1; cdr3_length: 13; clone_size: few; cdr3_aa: CASSFPMNTEAFF; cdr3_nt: TGTGCCAGCAGTTTTCCAATGAACACTGAAGCTTTCTTT
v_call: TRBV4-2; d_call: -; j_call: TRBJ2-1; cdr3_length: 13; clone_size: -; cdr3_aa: CASSQESGSEQFF; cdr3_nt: TGTGCCAGCAGCCAAGAATCGGGAAGTGAGCAGTTCTTC
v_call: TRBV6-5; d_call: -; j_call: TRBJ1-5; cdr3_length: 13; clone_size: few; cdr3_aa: CASRPRVNQPQHF; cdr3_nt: TGTGCCAGCAGACCCAGGGTCAATCAGCCCCAGCATTTT
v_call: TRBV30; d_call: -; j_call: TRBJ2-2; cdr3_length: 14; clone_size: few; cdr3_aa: CAWNRATNTGELFF; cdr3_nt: TGTGCCTGGAATAGGGCTACGAACACCGGGGAGCTGTTTTTT
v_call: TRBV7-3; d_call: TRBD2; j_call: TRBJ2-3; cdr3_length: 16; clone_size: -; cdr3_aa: CASSPDLAGSTDTQYF; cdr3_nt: TGTGCCAGCAGCCCCGACCTAGCGGGGAGCACAGATACGCAGTATTTT
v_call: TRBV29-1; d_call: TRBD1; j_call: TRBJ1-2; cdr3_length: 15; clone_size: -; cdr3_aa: CSVEDRYRGNYGYTF; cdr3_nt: TGCAGCGTTGAAGATCGGTACAGGGGGAACTATGGCTACACCTTC
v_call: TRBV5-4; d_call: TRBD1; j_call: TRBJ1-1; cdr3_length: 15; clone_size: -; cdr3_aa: CASSLRDREGTEAFF; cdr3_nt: TGTGCCAGCAGCTTAAGGGACAGGGAGGGGACTGAAGCTTTCTTT
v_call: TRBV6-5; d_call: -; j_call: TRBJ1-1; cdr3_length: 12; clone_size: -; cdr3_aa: CASSYTGAEAFF; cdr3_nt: TGTGCCAGCAGTTACACAGGCGCTGAAGCTTTCTTT
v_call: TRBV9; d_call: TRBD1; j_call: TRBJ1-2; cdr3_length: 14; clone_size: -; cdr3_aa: CASSVTGGLYGYTF; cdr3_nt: TGTGCCAGCAGCGTAACAGGGGGCCTCTATGGCTACACCTTC
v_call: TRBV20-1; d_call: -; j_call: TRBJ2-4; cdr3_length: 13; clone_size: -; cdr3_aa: CSARGGAKNIQYF; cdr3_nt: TGCAGTGCCCGAGGGGGGGCCAAAAACATTCAGTACTTC
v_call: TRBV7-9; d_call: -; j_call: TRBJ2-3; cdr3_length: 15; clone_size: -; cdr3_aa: CASSSSLSSTDTQYF; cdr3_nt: TGTGCCAGCAGTTCTAGTCTTTCCAGCACAGATACGCAGTATTTT
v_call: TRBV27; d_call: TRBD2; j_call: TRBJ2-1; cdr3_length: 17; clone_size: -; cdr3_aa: CASTSLPIAGGSNEQFF; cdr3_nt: TGTGCCAGCACCTCTCTACCGATAGCGGGGGGATCCAATGAGCAGTTCTTC
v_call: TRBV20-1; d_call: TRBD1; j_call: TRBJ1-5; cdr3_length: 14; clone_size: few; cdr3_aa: CSARPRTGSQPQHF; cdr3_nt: TGCAGTGCTAGACCACGGACAGGGAGTCAGCCCCAGCATTTT
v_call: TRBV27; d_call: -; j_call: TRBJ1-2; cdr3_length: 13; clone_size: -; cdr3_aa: CASSLSSGYGYTF; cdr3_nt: TGTGCCAGCAGTTTATCGTCAGGGTATGGCTACACCTTC
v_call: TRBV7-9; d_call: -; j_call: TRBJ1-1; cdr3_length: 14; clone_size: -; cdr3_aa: CASSAVEGNTEAFF; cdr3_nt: TGTGCCAGCAGCGCTGTGGAGGGGAACACTGAAGCTTTCTTT